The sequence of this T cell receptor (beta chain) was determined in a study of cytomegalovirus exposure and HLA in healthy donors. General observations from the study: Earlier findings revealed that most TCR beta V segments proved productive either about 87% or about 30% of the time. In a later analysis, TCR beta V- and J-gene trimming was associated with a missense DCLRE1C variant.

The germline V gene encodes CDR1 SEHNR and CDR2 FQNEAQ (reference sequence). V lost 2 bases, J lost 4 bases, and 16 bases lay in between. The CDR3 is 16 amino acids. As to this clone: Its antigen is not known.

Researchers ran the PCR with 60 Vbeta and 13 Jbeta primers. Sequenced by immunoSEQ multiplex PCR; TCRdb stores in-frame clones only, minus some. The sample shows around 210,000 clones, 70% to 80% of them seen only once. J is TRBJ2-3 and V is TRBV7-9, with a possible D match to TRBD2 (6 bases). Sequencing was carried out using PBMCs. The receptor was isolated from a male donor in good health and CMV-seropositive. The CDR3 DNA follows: TGTGCCAGCAGCTTATCGTTAGCGGATAGGGCAGATACGCAGTATTTT. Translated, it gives CASSLSLADRADTQYF. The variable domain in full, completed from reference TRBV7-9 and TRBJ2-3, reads DTGVSQNPRHKITKRGQNVTFRCDPISEHNRLYWYRQTLGQGPEFLTYFQNEAQLEKSRLLSDRFSAERPKGSFSTLEIQRTEQGDSAMYLCASSLSLADRADTQYFGPGTRLTVL.